This entry describes one TCR beta chain. The data originate from a study of blood T cell repertoires in COVID-19. Whole-study context: The origin of the acute and convalescent COVID-19 samples was the United States, Italy and Spain. PBMCs, B-cell-depleted T cells, or T cells provided the cDNA or gDNA that made up the material.

Germline V gene data show CDR1 as LNHDA and CDR2 as SQIVND (reference sequence). The CDR3 totals 13 residues. V shed 7 bases and J shed 7 bases, with 11 bases lying between them. Per the original methods: Using reference gene primer amplification, nucleated cell counts were estimated. Clones were sequenced by immunoSEQ multiplex PCR, and TCRdb holds only the in-frame ones, with some missing. D and trimming come from the DNA, and the V and J calls and clone size come from that table. Of about 130,000 clones in the sample, approximately 85% were seen once. The sequencing input was peripheral blood. The genes are TRBV19 and TRBJ1-6; D remains ambiguous. This clonotype originated in a human donor in a cohort sampled during active COVID-19. CDR3 bases: TGTGCCAGTACCCTTGTTGAGAATTCACCCCTCCACTTT. Amino acid sequence: CASTLVENSPLHF.